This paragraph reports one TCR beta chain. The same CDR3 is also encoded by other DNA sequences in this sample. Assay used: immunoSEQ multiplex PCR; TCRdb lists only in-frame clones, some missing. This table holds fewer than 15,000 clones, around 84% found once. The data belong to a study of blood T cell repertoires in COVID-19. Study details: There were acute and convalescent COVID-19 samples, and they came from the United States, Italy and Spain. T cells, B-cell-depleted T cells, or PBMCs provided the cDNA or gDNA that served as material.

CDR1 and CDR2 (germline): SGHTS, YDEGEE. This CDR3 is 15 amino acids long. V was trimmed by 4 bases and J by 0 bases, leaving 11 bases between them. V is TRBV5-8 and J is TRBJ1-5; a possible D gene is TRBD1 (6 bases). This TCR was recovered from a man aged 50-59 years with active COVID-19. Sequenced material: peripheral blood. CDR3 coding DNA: TGTGCCAGCAGCATACAGGGCTATAGCAATCAGCCCCAGCATTTT. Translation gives CASSIQGYSNQPQHF.